The present T cell receptor (beta chain) was sequenced within a study of spatial heterogeneity in lung cancer (dated by TCRdb to the late 2010s). For context, the study as a whole: Beta-chain transcripts were consistently detected in greater numbers than alpha-chain transcripts, which likely reflects a higher abundance of beta-chain transcripts. In the raw uncorrected reads, each unique combination of TCR and UMI appeared more than ten times on average. The study quantitatively compared TCR alpha and beta repertoires across multiple tumor regions, matched nontumor lung and blood in non-small cell lung cancer. Nonsynonymous mutation counts, determined by whole-exome sequencing of tumor tissue, were related to TCR repertoire features. At surgery, some 200 tumor regions, around 65 matched nontumor lung samples and 50 to 60 PBMC samples were TCR-sequenced for both alpha and beta chains. Results the study describes overall, beyond this receptor: Confirming at a functional level the hypothesis that regional TCRs recognize regional mutations was considered to require additional single-cell paired TCR alpha and beta sequencing.

Library preparation was by 5' RACE. Instrument on record: NextSeq 500. In the TCR library protocol, a unique molecular identifier was attached to each TCR cDNA molecule so that PCR and sequencing errors could be corrected. Turning to the authors' computational methods: TCR identification, UMI-based error correction and CDR3 extraction were performed with Decombinator tools. Expanded TCRs were defined as those above a frequency of 2 per 1,000, corresponding to the top 1% of the tumor frequency distribution. Each repertoire was subsampled 100 times to 5,000 TCRs, after which Renyi diversity was computed with the R vegan package. CDR3 similarity networks were built from amino acid triplet string-kernel similarity, connecting CDR3s with pairwise similarity above 0.82. TCRdb reprocessing: public reads trimmed at Q25 with fastp, clones called with MiXCR, in-frame beta chains kept. Each record represents a unique CDR3 protein, reported with the most common genes and DNA among its rows. The authors' filters were not applied to this entry. This sample has roughly 8,500 distinct CDR3 sequences in its table, and less than 20% of those were observed once. Of the sample, approximately 16% falls within the top ten clones.

Read against the paper, the sample's time point label means: sample taken at primary tumor resection. Donors were about 70 patients with early-stage, untreated non-small cell lung cancer from the lung TRACERx cohort. For TCR sequencing, whole RNA was extracted from tumor and nontumor lung tissue, or from cryopreserved PBMC samples, and no cell sorting was done. Patients were selected for TCR sequencing only if sufficient RNA was available from at least two tumor regions. Before selection, tumor and adjacent nontumor lung specimens were reviewed by a lung pathologist. CDR1 DFQATT and CDR2 SNEGSKA were looked up in the germline V gene (reference sequence). V trim: 4 bases; J trim: 1 base; unmatched bases: 4. Measured from the cysteine to the phenylalanine, the CDR3 is 15 residues long. CDR3 DNA only is kept here, 45 bases in frame from base 1. Comments on this clonotype: There is no known antigen for this receptor. It has no much larger one-base neighbor in the sample; base qualities were not kept.

The source is a male donor with early-stage non-small cell lung cancer. The chain is encoded by TRBV20-1 joined to TRBJ2-3, with 11 middle bases fitting TRBD2. This specimen was normal lung tissue next to the tumor, taken at surgery. The nucleotide sequence reads as follows: TGCAGTGCTACCCAGACTAGCGGGGGCACAGATACGCAGTATTTT. It translates to CSATQTSGGTDTQYF.